The 10 T cell receptor beta chains reported below all come from one sample, sequenced in a study of beta chain features in type 1 diabetes. Expressed TCRB transcripts got sequenced, as all isolated RNA was reverse transcribed. Clones were sequenced by immunoSEQ multiplex PCR, and TCRdb holds only the in-frame ones, with some missing. The profile covers 390,000 or so clones, with around 14% appearing a single time and about 0.034% taken by the ten largest. The specimen sequenced was naive CD4+ T cells from blood. The source of these receptors is a man aged 25 to 40 in good health.

The rearrangement joins TRBV4-3 to TRBJ2-5; TRBD2 matches 10 bases. The CDR3 extends over 17 amino acids. Germline CDR1 is LGHNA and CDR2 is YSLEER. Germline trimming cut 4 bases from V and 3 bases from J; bases unmatched to any gene: 11. The CDR3, as DNA: TGCGCCAGCAGCCTACGCCTACTAGCGGGGCATGAAGAGACCCAGTACTTC. Its protein is CASSLRLLAGHEETQYF.

The chain combines TRBV2 with TRBJ1-1, with a tentative D call TRBD1 (5 bases). The CDR3 is 13 residues long. The V gene lost 7 bases and the J gene lost 3 bases, with 12 bases spanning the gap. Germline V gene lookup returns CDR1 SNHLY and CDR2 FYNNEI. CDR3 DNA sequence: TGTGCCAGCACTACGGACACCTACACTGAAGCTTTCTTT. It is translated as CASTTDTYTEAFF.

This clone was counted a few times. This chain joins TRBV7-9 and TRBJ1-5, with a possible D match to TRBD1 (5 bases). There are 14 residues in the CDR3. Germline CDR1 is SEHNR and CDR2 is FQNEAQ (reference sequence). The V gene lost 2 bases and the J gene lost 7 bases, with 12 bases spanning the gap. CDR3 sequence: CASSLQGRGQPQHF. CDR3 DNA sequence: TGTGCCAGCAGCTTACAGGGACGAGGCCAGCCCCAGCATTTT.

The chain combines TRBV6-6 with TRBJ2-3; maybe TRBD1 (5 bases). The CDR3 contains 14 residues. Germline assignment: CDR1 MNHNY and CDR2 SVGAGI (reference sequence). V lost 7 bases, J lost 3 bases, and 14 bases lay in between. CDR3 coding DNA: TGTGCCAGCAATCCCAGGGTTTCGACAGATACGCAGTATTTT. Its translation: CASNPRVSTDTQYF.

This clone was seen many times. The chain joins TRBV30 to TRBJ2-4, with D perhaps matching TRBD2 (5 bases). The germline CDR1 and CDR2 sequences are GTSNPN and SVGIG (reference sequence). V lost 0 bases and J lost 14, with 20 bases in between. The CDR3 totals 14 residues. The CDR3, as DNA: TGTGCCTGGAGTGTATCGGCAGCGGCGACGGTAAAGTACTTC. Residues: CAWSVSAAATVKYF.

The V and J genes are TRBV6-5 and TRBJ2-1; D uncertain. The CDR3 loop spans 15 amino acids. V lost 6 bases, J lost 0 bases, and 12 bases lay in between. The germline V gene encodes CDR1 MNHEY and CDR2 SVGAGI. The CDR3 DNA follows: TGTGCCAGCAGCCGGAGCAGCAGCTCCTACAATGAGCAGTTCTTC. It specifies CASSRSSSSYNEQFF.

The chain joins TRBV10-3 to TRBJ2-7; D is tentatively TRBD1 or TRBD2 (5 bases each). Germline V CDR1 and CDR2: ENHRY, SYGVKD. V was shortened by 11 bases and J by 2 bases, with 10 bases between the two germline ends. The CDR3 contains 11 residues. In DNA form, the CDR3 reads TGTGCCGCCGGGGACGCCTACGAGCAGTACTTC. It specifies CAAGDAYEQYF.

The V and J genes are TRBV4-3 and TRBJ1-5; 8 bases align to TRBD1. Germline lookup yields CDR1 LGHNA and CDR2 YSLEER. V dropped 1 base and J dropped 1; count of bases not matched to a gene: 6. The CDR3 length is 17 residues. CDR3 amino acids: CASSQGFRGQSNQPQHF. The DNA for the CDR3 is TGCGCCAGCAGCCAAGGATTCAGGGGGCAAAGCAATCAGCCCCAGCATTTT.

This clone has just a few counts. The chain is built from TRBV10-3 and TRBJ1-1; D might be TRBD1 (5 bases). Germline CDR1 reads ENHRY; CDR2 reads SYGVKD. The CDR3 length is 12 residues. Trimming shortened V by 3 bases and J by 8 bases, and 10 bases separated the two germline ends. The CDR3 reads CAISDRASEAFF. Written as DNA, the CDR3 is TGTGCCATCAGTGACAGGGCCTCGGAAGCTTTCTTT.

A note on this clone: This CDR3 is also generated by other DNA sequences in the sample. The V and J genes are TRBV7-2 and TRBJ2-3; no clear D gene. V was cut by 1 base and J by 0 bases, with 8 bases left in between. The CDR3 spans 15 residues. Germline-derived CDR1 and CDR2 are SGHTA and FQGNSA. DNA for the CDR3: TGTGCCAGCAGCTTAGTCGCGGTTAGCACAGATACGCAGTATTTT. Its protein product is CASSLVAVSTDTQYF.